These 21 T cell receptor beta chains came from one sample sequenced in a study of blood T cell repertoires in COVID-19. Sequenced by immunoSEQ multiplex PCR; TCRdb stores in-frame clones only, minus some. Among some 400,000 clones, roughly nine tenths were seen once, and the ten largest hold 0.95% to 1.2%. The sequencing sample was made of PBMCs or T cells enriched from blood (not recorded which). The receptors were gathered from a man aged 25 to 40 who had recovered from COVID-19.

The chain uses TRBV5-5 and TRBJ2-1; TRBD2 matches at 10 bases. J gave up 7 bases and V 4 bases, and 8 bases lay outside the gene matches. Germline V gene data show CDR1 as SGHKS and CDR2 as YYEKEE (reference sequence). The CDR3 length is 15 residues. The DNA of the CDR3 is TGTGCCAGCAGCCAGGGACTAGCGCCGGGGAATGAGCAGTTCTTC. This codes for CASSQGLAPGNEQFF.

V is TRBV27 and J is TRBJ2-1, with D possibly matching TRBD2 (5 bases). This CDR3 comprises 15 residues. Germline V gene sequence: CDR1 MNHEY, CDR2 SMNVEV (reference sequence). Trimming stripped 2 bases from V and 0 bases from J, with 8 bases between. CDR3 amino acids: CASSLRADSYNEQFF. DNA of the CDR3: TGTGCCAGCAGTTTACGAGCGGACTCCTACAATGAGCAGTTCTTC.

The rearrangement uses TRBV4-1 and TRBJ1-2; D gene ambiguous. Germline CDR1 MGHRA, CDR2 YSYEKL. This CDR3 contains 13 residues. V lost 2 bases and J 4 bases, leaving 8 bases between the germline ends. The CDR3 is CASSQSTGYGYTF. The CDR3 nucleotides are TGCGCCAGCAGCCAATCTACCGGCTATGGCTACACCTTC.

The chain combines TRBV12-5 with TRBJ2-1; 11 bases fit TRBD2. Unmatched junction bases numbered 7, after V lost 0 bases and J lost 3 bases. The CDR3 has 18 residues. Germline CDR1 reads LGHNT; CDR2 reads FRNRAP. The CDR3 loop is CASGLVLWGTSGYNEQFF. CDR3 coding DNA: TGTGCTAGTGGTTTGGTACTCTGGGGGACTAGCGGCTACAATGAGCAGTTCTTC.

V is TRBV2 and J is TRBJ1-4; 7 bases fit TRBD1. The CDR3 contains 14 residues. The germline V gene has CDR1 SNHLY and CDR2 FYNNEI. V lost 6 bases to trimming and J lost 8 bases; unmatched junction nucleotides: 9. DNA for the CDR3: TGTGCCAGCAGACAGACAGGGCTGGGAGAAAAACTGTTTTTT. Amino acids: CASRQTGLGEKLFF.

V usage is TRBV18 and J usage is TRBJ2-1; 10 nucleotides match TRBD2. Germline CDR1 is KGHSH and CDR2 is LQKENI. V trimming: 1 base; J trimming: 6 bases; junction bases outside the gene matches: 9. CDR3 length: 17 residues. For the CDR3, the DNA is TGTGCCAGCTCACCACGGAGGGAAAGCGGGAGGGCCAATGAGCAGTTCTTC. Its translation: CASSPRRESGRANEQFF.

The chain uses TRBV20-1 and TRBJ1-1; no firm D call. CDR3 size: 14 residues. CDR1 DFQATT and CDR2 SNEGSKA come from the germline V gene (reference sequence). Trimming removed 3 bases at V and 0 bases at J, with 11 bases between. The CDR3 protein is CSASRWELNTEAFF. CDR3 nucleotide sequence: TGCAGTGCTAGTCGTTGGGAGCTGAACACTGAAGCTTTCTTT.

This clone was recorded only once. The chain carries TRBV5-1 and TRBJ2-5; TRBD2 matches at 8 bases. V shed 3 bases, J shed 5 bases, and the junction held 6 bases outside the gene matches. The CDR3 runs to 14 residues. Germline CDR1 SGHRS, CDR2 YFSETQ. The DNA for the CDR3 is TGCGCCAGCAGCTGGGCGGGGGGCGAGGAGACCCAGTACTTC. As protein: CASSWAGGEETQYF.

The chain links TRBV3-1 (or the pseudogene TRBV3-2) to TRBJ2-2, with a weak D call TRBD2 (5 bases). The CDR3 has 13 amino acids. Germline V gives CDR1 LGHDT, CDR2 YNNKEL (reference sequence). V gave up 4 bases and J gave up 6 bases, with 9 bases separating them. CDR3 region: CASSPLASGELFF. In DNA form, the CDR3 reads TGTGCCAGCAGCCCTCTAGCTTCCGGGGAGCTGTTTTTT.

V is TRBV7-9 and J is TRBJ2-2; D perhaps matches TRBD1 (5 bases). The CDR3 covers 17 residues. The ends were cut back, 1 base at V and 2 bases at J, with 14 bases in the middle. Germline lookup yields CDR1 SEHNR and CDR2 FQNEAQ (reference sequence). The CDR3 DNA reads TGTGCCAGCAGCTTAGTTGGGGCAGGGCACAACACCGGGGAGCTGTTTTTT. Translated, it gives CASSLVGAGHNTGELFF.

For the CDR3, the DNA is TGTGCCTGGACGGGTGGAAACACCATATATTTT. It codes for CAWTGGNTIYF. The gene calls are TRBV30 and TRBJ1-3; no clear D. The CDR3 length is 11 residues. Germline lookup yields CDR1 GTSNPN and CDR2 SVGIG (reference sequence). The V end lost 4 bases, the J end lost 3 bases, and 4 bases lay between the germline ends.

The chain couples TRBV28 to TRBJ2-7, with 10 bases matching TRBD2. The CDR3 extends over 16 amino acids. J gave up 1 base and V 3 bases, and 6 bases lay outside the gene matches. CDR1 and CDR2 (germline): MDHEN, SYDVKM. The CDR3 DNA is TGTGCCAGCAGTTTTCCAACTAGCGGGATGTCCTACGAGCAGTACTTC. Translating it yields CASSFPTSGMSYEQYF.

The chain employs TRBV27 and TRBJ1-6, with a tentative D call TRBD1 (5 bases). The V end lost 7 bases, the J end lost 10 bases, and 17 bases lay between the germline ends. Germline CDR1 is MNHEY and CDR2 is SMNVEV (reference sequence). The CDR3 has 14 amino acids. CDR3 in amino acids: CASKLGEGSSPLHF. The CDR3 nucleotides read TGTGCCAGCAAGCTAGGGGAGGGATCCTCACCCCTCCACTTT.

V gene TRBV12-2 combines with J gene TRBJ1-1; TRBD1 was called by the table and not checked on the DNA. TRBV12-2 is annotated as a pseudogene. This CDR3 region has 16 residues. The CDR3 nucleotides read TGTGCAAGTCGCTTAGCGGCAGACAGCCGGAACACTGAAGCTTTCTTT. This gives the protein CASRLAADSRNTEAFF.

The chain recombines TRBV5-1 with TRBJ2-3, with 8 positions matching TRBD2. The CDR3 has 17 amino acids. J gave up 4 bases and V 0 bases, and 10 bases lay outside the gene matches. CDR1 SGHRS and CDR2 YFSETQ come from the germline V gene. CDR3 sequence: CASSLVLRTGGPDTQYF. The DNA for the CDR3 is TGCGCCAGCAGCTTGGTCCTAAGGACGGGAGGGCCAGATACGCAGTATTTT.

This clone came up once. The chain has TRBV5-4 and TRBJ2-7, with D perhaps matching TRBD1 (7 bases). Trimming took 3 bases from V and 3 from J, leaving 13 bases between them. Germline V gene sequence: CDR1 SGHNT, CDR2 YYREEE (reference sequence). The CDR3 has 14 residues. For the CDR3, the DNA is TGTGCCAGCAGCTCCCACAGGGGAGGCTACGAGCAGTACTTC. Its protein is CASSSHRGGYEQYF.

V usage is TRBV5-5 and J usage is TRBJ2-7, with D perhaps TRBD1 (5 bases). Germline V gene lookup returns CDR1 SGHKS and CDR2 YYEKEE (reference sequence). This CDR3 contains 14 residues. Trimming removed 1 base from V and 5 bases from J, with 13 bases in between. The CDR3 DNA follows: TGTGCCAGCAGCTTGAGCAGGGCGGCTCACGAGCAGTACTTC. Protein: CASSLSRAAHEQYF.

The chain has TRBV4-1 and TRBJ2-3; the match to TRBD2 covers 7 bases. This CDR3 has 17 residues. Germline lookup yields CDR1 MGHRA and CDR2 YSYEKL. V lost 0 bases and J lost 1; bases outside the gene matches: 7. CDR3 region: CASSQDGVAGGTDTQYF. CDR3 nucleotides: TGCGCCAGCAGCCAAGATGGAGTTGCGGGAGGCACAGATACGCAGTATTTT.

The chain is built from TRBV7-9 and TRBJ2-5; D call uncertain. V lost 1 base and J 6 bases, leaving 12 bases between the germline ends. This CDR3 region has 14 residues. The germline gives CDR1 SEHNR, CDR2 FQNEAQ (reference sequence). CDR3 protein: CASSLEFRSQTQYF. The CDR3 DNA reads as TGTGCCAGCAGCTTAGAATTCAGGTCTCAGACCCAGTACTTC.

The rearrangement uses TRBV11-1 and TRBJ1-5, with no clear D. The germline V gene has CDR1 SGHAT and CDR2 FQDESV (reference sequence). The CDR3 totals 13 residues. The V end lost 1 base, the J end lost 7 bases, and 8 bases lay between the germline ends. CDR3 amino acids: CASSLGTAQPQHF. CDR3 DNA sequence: TGTGCCAGCAGCTTAGGAACAGCCCAGCCCCAGCATTTT.

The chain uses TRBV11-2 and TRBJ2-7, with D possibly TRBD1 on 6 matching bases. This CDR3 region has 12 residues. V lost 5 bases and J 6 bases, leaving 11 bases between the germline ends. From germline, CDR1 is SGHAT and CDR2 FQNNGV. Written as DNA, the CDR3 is TGTGCCAGCAGCCCTGACAGGAGCGAGCAGTACTTC. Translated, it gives CASSPDRSEQYF.